This T cell receptor beta chain came from a study of cytotoxic CD8 clonotypes in ibrutinib-treated CLL. The overall study: 11 relapsed/refractory, approximately 15 treatment-naive; roughly 18 IGHV unmutated. Outcomes included approximately 25 partial and 2 complete responses; after median approximately 70 months, approximately 15 stayed remitted and about twelve progressed. Response material was collected after a median around 12 months of treatment, range 6 to 36. Overall study results and limits: Higher clonality was seen at ibrutinib response and a return toward baseline at progression.

The CDR3 extends over 15 amino acids. Trimming removed 1 base from V and 0 bases from J; junction bases left unmatched: 1. Germline V gives CDR1 SGHDN, CDR2 FVKESK. Repertoires were generated with immunoSEQ multiplex PCR, while TCRdb's copy carries only in-frame clones and drops some. The data hold roughly 15,000 clones, with around 81% observed a single time. In the case of this clone: The antigen remains unidentified.

The sequence was obtained from a human donor with chronic lymphocytic leukemia. V is TRBV14 and J is TRBJ2-3; TRBD1 matches at 7 bases. The sample was PBMCs, taken before ibrutinib treatment. DNA for the CDR3: TGTGCCAGCAGCCAAGGGGGACAGAGCACAGATACGCAGTATTTT. Its translation: CASSQGGQSTDTQYF.